What follows are 17 T cell receptor beta chains derived from one specimen sequenced in a study of cytomegalovirus exposure and HLA in healthy donors. 60 Vbeta and 13 Jbeta primers were used in PCR. Assay: immunoSEQ multiplex PCR; the TCRdb copy retains only in-frame clones and omits some. The sample holds some 180,000 clones, roughly nine tenths seen once. The specimen was PBMCs. The receptors shown here come from a boy aged 2 to 10 in good health and CMV-seronegative.

This clone was recorded only once. This rearrangement joins TRBV9 to TRBJ2-5, with a possible D match to TRBD2 (5 bases). Per germline, CDR1 SGDLS and CDR2 YYNGEE. Trimming took off 2 bases at V and 5 bases at J, with 10 bases between the two ends. This CDR3 spans 13 amino acids. The chain's CDR3 is CASSVYRGETQYF. The CDR3 DNA follows: TGTGCCAGCAGCGTCTACCGAGGGGAGACCCAGTACTTC.

The chain recombines TRBV11-2 with TRBJ1-5; no firm D call. With 1 base removed from V and 0 bases from J, the gap between germline ends came to 7 bases. Germline loops: CDR1 SGHAT, CDR2 FQNNGV. This CDR3 is 15 amino acids long. CDR3 bases: TGTGCCAGCAGCTTAGGGCCTTATAGCAATCAGCCCCAGCATTTT. Its protein is CASSLGPYSNQPQHF.

V is TRBV5-1 and J is TRBJ1-6; unclear D gene. V shed 0 bases and J shed 8 bases, with 12 bases lying between them. Germline V CDR1 and CDR2: SGHRS, YFSETQ. This CDR3 has 15 amino acids. CDR3 bases: TGCGCCAGCAGCTTGGTCCCGGGAATAGATTCACCCCTCCACTTT. It yields the protein CASSLVPGIDSPLHF.

This clone was picked up a small number of times. The chain links TRBV19 to TRBJ1-1, with D unclear. From germline, CDR1 is LNHDA and CDR2 SQIVND (reference sequence). This CDR3 region has 14 residues. Trimming shortened V by 1 base and J by 4 bases, and 10 bases separated the two germline ends. The CDR3 bases are TGTGCCAGTAGTATAGTTGGAGGGAGCACTGAAGCTTTCTTT. Its translation: CASSIVGGSTEAFF.

The V gene is TRBV6-5, the J gene TRBJ2-3; maybe TRBD2 (5 bases). Trimming removed 2 bases from V and 6 bases from J, with 12 bases in between. The germline V gene has CDR1 MNHEY and CDR2 SVGAGI. This CDR3 has 14 residues. CDR3 region: CASSYRGSQDTQYF. The CDR3 bases are TGTGCCAGCAGTTACCGGGGAAGTCAGGATACGCAGTATTTT.

V usage is TRBV28 and J usage is TRBJ2-3; possible D gene TRBD1, 5 bases. Looked up from germline, CDR1 is MDHEN and CDR2 is SYDVKM. The CDR3 contains 14 residues. V was trimmed by 8 bases and J by 1 base, leaving 13 bases between them. CDR3 coding DNA: TGTGCCAGCTCCAGTGGGGCTGGCACAGATACGCAGTATTTT. This gives the protein CASSSGAGTDTQYF.

The V gene is TRBV6-1, the J gene TRBJ1-2; D is unresolved. Trimming cost V 2 bases and J 4 bases, with 11 bases left between them. CDR3 length: 14 amino acids. In germline, CDR1 is MNHNS, CDR2 SASEGT. The CDR3, as DNA: TGTGCCAGCAGTGAACGTGGCAGTTCCTATGGCTACACCTTC. This encodes CASSERGSSYGYTF.

In regard to this clone: This CDR3 is missing its conserved last phenylalanine or tryptophan, likely due to a read error. This chain links TRBV28 with TRBJ1-2; unclear D gene. The CDR3 has 12 amino acids. Germline V gene lookup returns CDR1 MDHEN and CDR2 SYDVKM. The ends were cut back, 2 bases at V and 8 bases at J, with 9 bases in the middle. CDR3 amino acids: CASSLGVEGYTL. The DNA for the CDR3 is TGTGCCAGCAGTTTAGGTGTGGAGGGCTACACCCTC.

The rearrangement uses TRBV25-1 and TRBJ2-1, with D tentatively TRBD2 (6 bases). The V end lost 1 base, the J end lost 5 bases, and 15 bases lay between the germline ends. Germline V gene sequence: CDR1 MGHDK, CDR2 SYGVNS. CDR3 length equals 16 residues. The CDR3 nucleotides read TGTGCCAGCAGTGAATTTCGCGGGAACTACAACAATGAGCAGTTCTTC. It specifies CASSEFRGNYNNEQFF.

The chain combines TRBV4-1 with TRBJ2-7, with a weak D call TRBD1 (5 bases). With 1 base removed from V and 2 bases from J, the gap between germline ends came to 12 bases. In germline, CDR1 is MGHRA, CDR2 YSYEKL. The CDR3 runs 15 residues. CDR3 region: CASSQVHRSTYEQYF. The DNA for the CDR3 is TGCGCCAGCAGCCAAGTTCACAGGTCAACCTACGAGCAGTACTTC.

The J gene is TRBJ2-3, the V gene TRBV5-1, with D unresolved. Looked up from germline, CDR1 is SGHRS and CDR2 is YFSETQ. V dropped 4 bases and J dropped 5 bases, with 20 bases sitting between them. This CDR3 contains 16 residues. CDR3 region: CASSPVGSRNQDTQYF. The CDR3 DNA reads as TGCGCCAGCAGCCCGGTCGGCTCTAGGAATCAAGATACGCAGTATTTT.

The rearrangement links TRBV5-1 to TRBJ2-7, with 7 bases aligning to TRBD1. The germline V gene has CDR1 SGHRS and CDR2 YFSETQ. Trimming took 0 bases from V and 5 from J; bases not matched to a gene: 8. The CDR3 covers 15 residues. The CDR3 here is CASSLGSGRGNEQYF. CDR3 sequence (DNA): TGCGCCAGCAGCTTGGGGTCCGGCAGGGGGAACGAGCAGTACTTC.

The chain links TRBV5-4 to TRBJ1-2; D is ambiguous. Germline assignment: CDR1 SGHNT and CDR2 YYREEE (reference sequence). There are 12 residues in the CDR3. The V end lost 2 bases, the J end lost 5 bases, and 7 bases lay between the germline ends. In DNA form, the CDR3 reads TGTGCCAGCAGCTTTTCCGAGTATGGCTACACCTTC. Protein: CASSFSEYGYTF.

This rearrangement joins TRBV19 to TRBJ2-3; D may be TRBD2 (6 bases). The CDR3 runs 16 residues. Trimming took 6 bases from V and 0 from J, leaving 16 bases between them. Germline-derived CDR1 and CDR2 are LNHDA and SQIVND (reference sequence). The CDR3 protein is CASRSFGGSSTDTQYF. The CDR3 DNA follows: TGTGCCAGTAGGTCCTTTGGAGGGTCTAGCACAGATACGCAGTATTTT.

This clone appeared once. The chain joins TRBV20-1 to TRBJ2-1; perhaps TRBD1 as D (5 bases). From germline, CDR1 is DFQATT and CDR2 SNEGSKA (reference sequence). The CDR3 totals 10 residues. The DNA for the CDR3 is TGCAGAGGGGCAGACAATGAGCAGTTCTTC. Protein sequence: CRGADNEQFF.

The chain joins TRBV5-6 to TRBJ2-5; the match to TRBD2 covers 9 bases. Germline CDR1 SGHDT, CDR2 YYEEEE. The V gene end was trimmed by 0 bases and the J gene end by 10 bases; junction bases not matched to a gene: 10. The CDR3 sequence is 15 residues long. The CDR3 sequence: CASSLEVREGPSQYF. CDR3 nucleotides: TGTGCCAGCAGCTTGGAGGTGCGGGAGGGGCCGAGCCAGTACTTC.

This clone showed up just once. This chain joins TRBV5-1 and TRBJ2-7; 7 nucleotides agree with TRBD1. J was trimmed by 3 bases and V by 5 bases; bases with no gene match: 11. The length of the CDR3 is 15 residues. Germline CDR1 is SGHRS and CDR2 is YFSETQ. DNA of the CDR3: TGCGCCAGCAGTCCTATCCAAGGGGACAGCTACGAGCAGTACTTC. It encodes CASSPIQGDSYEQYF.